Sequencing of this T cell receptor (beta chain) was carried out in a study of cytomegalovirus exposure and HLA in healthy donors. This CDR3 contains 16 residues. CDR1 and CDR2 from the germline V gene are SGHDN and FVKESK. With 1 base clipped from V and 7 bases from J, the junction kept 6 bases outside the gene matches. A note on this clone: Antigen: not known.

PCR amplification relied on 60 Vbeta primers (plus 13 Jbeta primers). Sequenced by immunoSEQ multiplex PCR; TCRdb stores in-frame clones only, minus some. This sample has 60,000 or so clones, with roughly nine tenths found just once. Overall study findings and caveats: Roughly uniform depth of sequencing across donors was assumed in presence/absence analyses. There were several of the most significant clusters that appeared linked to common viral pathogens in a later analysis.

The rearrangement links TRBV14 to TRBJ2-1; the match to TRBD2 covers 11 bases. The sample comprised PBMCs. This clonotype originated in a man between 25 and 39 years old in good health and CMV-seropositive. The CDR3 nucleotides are TGTGCCAGCAGCCAAGGGAATAGCGGGAGGGTAAATGAGCAGTTCTTC. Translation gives CASSQGNSGRVNEQFF. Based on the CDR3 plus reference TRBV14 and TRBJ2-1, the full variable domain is EAGVTQFPSHSVIEKGQTVTLRCDPISGHDNLYWYRRVMGKEIKFLLHFVKESKQDESGMPNNRFLAERTGGTYSTLKVQPAELEDSGVYFCASSQGNSGRVNEQFFGPGTRLTVL.